The sequence of this T cell receptor (beta chain) was determined in a study of T cells in Graves' hyperthyroidism and ophthalmopathy. The wider study: Peripheral blood was drawn at first diagnosis, prior to all treatment.

Findings of the study overall: Most expanded thyroid clonotypes above 0.001 also appeared in blood.

Amplification targeted TCR beta CDR3 regions from RNA transcripts. The TCR CDR3 was amplified in a first-round RT-PCR using the HTBI primer set. In TCRdb, the multiplex PCR reads were re-called with MiXCR into one record per CDR3 protein. Of 500,000 to 650,000 distinct CDR3 sequences in the sample, under 20% were seen once. Comments on this clonotype: What it binds is not known.

Clinical symptoms, serum thyroxine, TRAb, thyroid ultrasound and orbital computed tomography established diagnosis. Trimming pared 8 bases from V and 2 bases from J, leaving 16 bases between. This CDR3 comprises 13 residues. Germline assignment: CDR1 DFQATT and CDR2 SNEGSKA (reference sequence). This chain joins TRBV20-1 and TRBJ2-7, with TRBD1 as a possible D gene (6 bases). Specimen: blood. This receptor was identified in a woman aged 18-29 years with Graves' ophthalmopathy. In DNA, the CDR3 is TGCAGTCCTAAGGGGGACGGGACCTACGAGCAGTACTTC. Its translation is CSPKGDGTYEQYF.